This is a list of T cell receptor beta chains from one sample in a study of blood T cell repertoires in COVID-19. Repertoires were generated with immunoSEQ multiplex PCR, while TCRdb's copy carries only in-frame clones and drops some. The table has over 200,000 clones, roughly 90% seen once. Sequences were obtained from peripheral blood. Receptor source: a woman aged 55-69 years with acute or convalescent COVID-19. CDR3s include the opening cysteine and the closing phenylalanine or tryptophan. The order of the fields is V gene, CDR3 length, CDR3 protein.

v_gene: TRBV5-1
len: 14
CDR3aa: CASSFLRGTYEQYF

v_gene: TRBV6-5
len: 15
CDR3aa: CASRLSPGIDRGYTF

v_gene: TRBV19
len: 14
CDR3aa: CASSIWPTNEKLFF

v_gene: TRBV19
len: 16
CDR3aa: CASKGTSGANTGELFF

v_gene: TRBV15
len: 16
CDR3aa: CATSSGTVGTNEKLFF

v_gene: TRBV6-5
len: 16
CDR3aa: CASSYSESSGANVLTF

v_gene: TRBV6-1
len: 14
CDR3aa: CASSEAVNNSPLHF

v_gene: TRBV19
len: 12
CDR3aa: CASSIGLEGYTF

v_gene: TRBV2
len: 15
CDR3aa: CASSEIGSGGNTIYF

v_gene: TRBV5-6
len: 17
CDR3aa: CASSSTGQGHGNQPQHF

v_gene: TRBV30
len: 13
CDR3aa: CAWSATENTEAFF

v_gene: TRBV30
len: 13
CDR3aa: CAWRDRGPDEQYF

v_gene: TRBV29-1
len: 14
CDR3aa: CSVKKSDMNTEAFF

v_gene: TRBV24-1
len: 13
CDR3aa: CATSDFGAGEQFF

v_gene: TRBV27
len: 14
CDR3aa: CASSLSFGVVGYTF

v_gene: TRBV5-1
len: 15
CDR3aa: CASSLVTGNTGELFF

v_gene: TRBV5-1
len: 13
CDR3aa: CASSLQGFGELFF

v_gene: TRBV6-4
len: 14
CDR3aa: CASSAGGSTDTQYF

v_gene: TRBV6-5
len: 15
CDR3aa: CASRPTWGWGDTQYF

v_gene: TRBV28
len: 15
CDR3aa: CASSLRQGMNTEAFF

v_gene: TRBV4-1
len: 17
CDR3aa: CASSPRLARGKQETQYF

v_gene: TRBV10-2
len: 13
CDR3aa: CASSGTLRQPQHF

v_gene: TRBV5-1
len: 17
CDR3aa: CASSSVPGQGRGEKLFF

v_gene: TRBV19
len: 18
CDR3aa: CASSLFTGRGIAKNIQYF

v_gene: TRBV9
len: 16
CDR3aa: CASSTRTGGSYNEQFF

v_gene: TRBV19
len: 14
CDR3aa: CASAPGTNNQPQHF

v_gene: TRBV2
len: 16
CDR3aa: CASKVLPGQIGTEAFF

v_gene: TRBV7-2
len: 12
CDR3aa: CASSPPSEKLFF

v_gene: TRBV10-3
len: 12
CDR3aa: CAIRDRPGEQYF

v_gene: TRBV15
len: 15
CDR3aa: CATSTHRLLNEKLFF

v_gene: TRBV28
len: 15
CDR3aa: CASSLPTGGREPQHF

v_gene: TRBV4-3
len: 15
CDR3aa: CASSQDLAGGGEQYF

v_gene: TRBV27
len: 14
CDR3aa: CATGLAGFTDTQYF

v_gene: TRBV11-2
len: 17
CDR3aa: CASSLRYSRSQLRELFF

v_gene: TRBV5-1
len: 14
CDR3aa: CASSITSGYNEQFF

v_gene: TRBV15
len: 18
CDR3aa: CATSRAGRAIANTGELFF

v_gene: TRBV12-3/TRBV12-4
len: 13
CDR3aa: CASSLTVNYGYTF

v_gene: TRBV11-3
len: 14
CDR3aa: CASSSGTGSTEAFF

v_gene: TRBV10-3
len: 14
CDR3aa: CAISESGGNYGYTF

v_gene: TRBV29-1
len: 14
CDR3aa: CSAPGTGGTDTQYF

v_gene: TRBV7-9
len: 16
CDR3aa: CASSLPSGPPSYEQYF

v_gene: TRBV9
len: 14
CDR3aa: CASSPGQGWSGYTF

v_gene: TRBV12-3/TRBV12-4
len: 13
CDR3aa: CASRGQVNQPQHF

v_gene: TRBV5-1
len: 12
CDR3aa: CASSYTYNEQFF

v_gene: TRBV9
len: 16
CDR3aa: CASSVSDRVPQETQYF

v_gene: TRBV4-1
len: 15
CDR3aa: CASSHLTRGTTEAFF

v_gene: TRBV6-1
len: 14
CDR3aa: CASSEMTGGLTQYF

v_gene: TRBV10-3
len: 15
CDR3aa: CAISEFGDGSYGYTF